The rows below give T cell receptor beta chains drawn from one sample of a study of T-cell memory formation after mild COVID-19. Using its own MiXCR run on the 5' RACE reads, TCRdb lists one record per CDR3 protein. The sample has over 450,000 distinct CDR3 sequences, around 20% seen once; the top ten hold 12%. The sequenced sample was PBMCs or a T cell subset sorted from them (not recorded which). The receptors come from an adult woman who had mild COVID-19 (a few samples of this study predate the infection). Cell type and time point are not known. CDR3s include the opening cysteine and the closing phenylalanine or tryptophan. Each record gives: V gene, D gene, J gene, clone size, CDR3 protein, CDR3 DNA. The D gene is left open where the match is weak. Size is stated for part of the rows, as once, few or many counts, or as a class when the clone is expanded.

>TRBV5-1|TRBD2|TRBJ2-7|NA
CASSLAAGAYEQYF
TGCGCCAGCAGCTTGGCAGCGGGGGCCTACGAGCAGTACTTC
>TRBV7-6|NA|TRBJ2-2|few
CASSLATQGGTGELFF
TGTGCCAGCAGCTTAGCAACACAGGGCGGCACCGGGGAGCTGTTTTTT
>TRBV6-2/TRBV6-3|TRBD1|TRBJ1-1|few
CASRTPGQLLTEAFF
TGTGCCAGCAGAACACCGGGACAGCTTCTCACTGAAGCTTTCTTT
>TRBV9|NA|TRBJ1-1|few
CASSVDRNTEAFF
TGTGCCAGCAGCGTCGACAGGAACACTGAAGCTTTCTTT
>TRBV20-1|TRBD1|TRBJ2-3|NA
CSARPIDRDGTDTQYF
TGCAGTGCTAGACCTATCGACAGGGATGGCACAGATACGCAGTATTTT
>TRBV5-1|TRBD1|TRBJ2-3|few
CASSFTGTGSTDTQYF
TGCGCCAGCAGCTTCACCGGGACAGGGAGCACAGATACGCAGTATTTT
>TRBV5-1|TRBD1|TRBJ1-1|NA
CASRGQTGAAEAFF
TGCGCCAGCCGGGGCCAGACAGGGGCGGCTGAAGCTTTCTTT
>TRBV14|TRBD2|TRBJ2-3|NA
CASSQERLAGLPGGHTDTQYF
TGTGCCAGCAGCCAAGAACGACTAGCGGGACTACCCGGGGGGCACACAGATACGCAGTATTTT
>TRBV6-5|NA|TRBJ1-1|few
CASSSASRNTEAFF
TGTGCCAGCAGTTCCGCCTCTCGGAACACTGAAGCTTTCTTT
>TRBV19|NA|TRBJ2-7|few
CASSTPGGGTYEQYF
TGTGCCAGTAGTACGCCCGGGGGAGGAACCTACGAGCAGTACTTC
>TRBV12-3/TRBV12-4|NA|TRBJ1-2|NA
CASSAARGRTYGYTF
TGTGCCAGCAGTGCAGCCAGGGGCCGCACCTATGGCTACACCTTC
>TRBV11-2|NA|TRBJ1-5|NA
CASSLGRVLPGMRNQPQHF
TGTGCCAGCAGCTTAGGTAGGGTGCTGCCAGGGATGCGCAATCAGCCCCAGCATTTT
>TRBV7-2|NA|TRBJ2-6|few
CASSLIPPHEAGANVLTF
TGTGCCAGCAGCTTAATCCCGCCTCACGAGGCTGGGGCCAACGTCCTGACTTTC
>TRBV6-2/TRBV6-3|TRBD1|TRBJ2-1|NA
CASSLDREVGGRYNEQFF
TGTGCCAGCAGTCTGGACAGGGAAGTCGGCGGGCGGTACAATGAGCAGTTCTTC
>TRBV12-3/TRBV12-4|NA|TRBJ1-6|NA
CASSSDRTVRSPLHF
TGTGCCAGCAGTTCGGACAGAACCGTGAGATCACCCCTCCACTTT
>TRBV20-1|TRBD1|TRBJ1-3|NA
CSARAGQGGFGNTIYF
TGCAGTGCTAGAGCCGGACAGGGGGGGTTTGGAAACACCATATATTTT
>TRBV7-2|TRBD2|TRBJ2-5|NA
CASRQLAGGFQETQYF
TGTGCCAGCAGACAACTAGCGGGAGGCTTCCAAGAGACCCAGTACTTC
>TRBV5-6|TRBD1|TRBJ2-4|NA
CASSLVGQNIQYF
TGTGCCAGCAGCTTGGTGGGACAGAACATTCAGTACTTC
>TRBV25-1|TRBD2|TRBJ2-7|few
CASSEGRASGRLDF
TGTGCCAGCAGTGAGGGGAGGGCTAGCGGGAGATTGGACTTC
>TRBV5-1|TRBD2|TRBJ2-7|NA
CASSSGLVGGSEQYF
TGCGCCAGCAGCTCGGGACTAGTCGGGGGATCCGAGCAGTACTTC
>TRBV30|TRBD2|TRBJ2-3|NA
CAWSRLALGGTDTQYF
TGTGCCTGGAGTCGACTAGCTTTAGGGGGCACAGATACGCAGTATTTT
>TRBV10-3|TRBD1|TRBJ2-5|few
CAIRGQGETQYF
TGTGCCATCAGGGGACAGGGGGAGACCCAGTACTTC
>TRBV10-3|NA|TRBJ2-4|NA
CAISEAENIQYF
TGTGCCATCAGTGAGGCAGAAAACATTCAGTACTTC
>TRBV9|TRBD2|TRBJ2-1|few
CASSVEPSGANEQFF
TGTGCCAGCAGCGTAGAGCCTAGCGGGGCCAATGAGCAGTTCTTC
>TRBV3-1|NA|TRBJ2-2|NA
CASSPRRDGELFF
TGTGCCAGCAGCCCCCGGAGGGACGGGGAGCTGTTTTTT
>TRBV5-1|TRBD2|TRBJ2-7|many
CASSSRTSVIEQYF
TGCGCCAGCAGCTCCCGGACTAGCGTTATCGAGCAGTACTTC
>TRBV11-3|NA|TRBJ2-1|NA
CASSLGGVLTNEQFF
TGTGCCAGCAGCTTAGGGGGAGTGCTGACGAATGAGCAGTTCTTC
>TRBV18|TRBD1|TRBJ2-7|NA
CASSPGDRDEQYF
TGTGCCAGCTCACCCGGGGACAGGGACGAGCAGTACTTC
>TRBV7-9|NA|TRBJ2-1|NA
CASTRGAGYNEQFF
TGTGCCAGCACCCGGGGCGCGGGTTACAATGAGCAGTTCTTC
>TRBV5-6|NA|TRBJ2-5|few
CASSLGFVETQYF
TGTGCCAGCAGCTTGGGGTTCGTGGAGACCCAGTACTTC
>TRBV4-1|NA|TRBJ2-1|NA
CASSQGGAGAVSHNEQFF
TGCGCCAGCAGTCAAGGGGGTGCGGGGGCCGTATCCCACAATGAGCAGTTCTTC
>TRBV7-9|NA|TRBJ2-4|few
CASSLSSLAKNIQYF
TGTGCCAGCAGCTTATCGTCTCTAGCCAAAAACATTCAGTACTTC
>TRBV18|NA|TRBJ2-6|NA
CASSPMADSNSGANVLTF
TGTGCCAGCTCACCGATGGCGGACTCGAACTCTGGGGCCAACGTCCTGACTTTC